This T cell receptor beta chain was sequenced during a study of T cell responses to AZD1222 COVID-19 vaccine. A word on this clone: Antigen: not known. Distinct nucleotide sequences in the sample also encode this CDR3.

With 2 bases removed from V and 1 base from J, the gap between germline ends came to 10 bases. CDR1 SGHRS and CDR2 YFSETQ come from the germline V gene. The CDR3 length is 15 residues. Measured with immunoSEQ multiplex PCR; TCRdb has only the in-frame clones, and not every one. The sample lists roughly 130,000 clones; roughly nine tenths were seen once. General study findings and limits: Mapped onto spike, vaccine-associated CD4 TCRs spanned it and were dominant at 160-218 and 743-854. No repertoire was sampled before or during the peak T cell response, only after it. Seropositivity was recorded at baseline in only 6 or 7 AZD1222 recipients.

Sequences were derived from peripheral blood, sampled on day 0 of AZD1222 vaccination. This sequence joins TRBV5-1 and TRBJ2-1; possibly TRBD2 for D (7 bases). The receptor's source is an adult in good health. CDR3: CASSLGGGSYNEQFF. For the CDR3, the DNA is TGCGCCAGCAGCTTAGGGGGAGGGTCCTACAATGAGCAGTTCTTC.